Shown below are 13 T cell receptor beta chains from a single sample sequenced in a study of blood T cell repertoires in COVID-19. This table comes from immunoSEQ multiplex PCR, and its TCRdb copy is limited to in-frame clones, with some not included. The sample lists about 340,000 clones; more than 70% were seen once. Source material: peripheral blood. These receptor sequences come from a woman between 65 and 79 years old with COVID-19, enrolled during active disease.

In its sample, this clone was seen a few times. This sequence joins TRBV3-1 (or the pseudogene TRBV3-2) and TRBJ2-5; TRBD2 aligns across 8 bases. Germline V gene lookup returns CDR1 LGHDT and CDR2 YNNKEL (reference sequence). The V gene end was trimmed by 3 bases and the J gene end by 5 bases; junction bases not matched to a gene: 2. The CDR3 consists of 13 residues. This chain's CDR3 is CASSQRGEETQYF. In nucleotides, the CDR3 is TGTGCCAGCAGCCAGCGGGGGGAGGAGACCCAGTACTTC.

The chain recombines TRBV6-5 with TRBJ1-5; a weak D match, TRBD1 (6 bases). Trimming took 7 bases from V and 6 from J, leaving 16 bases between them. The V gene's germline CDR1 is MNHEY and CDR2 SVGAGI. This CDR3 contains 14 residues. This CDR3 reads CASTSNRGGQPQHF. CDR3 nucleotide sequence: TGTGCCAGCACTAGCAACCGAGGGGGTCAGCCCCAGCATTTT.

V is TRBV18 and J is TRBJ2-1, with 7 nucleotides matching TRBD2. Germline assignment: CDR1 KGHSH and CDR2 LQKENI. The junction had 7 bases not matched to a gene; V was cut back by 1 base and J by 4 bases. The CDR3 consists of 16 residues. This CDR3 reads CASSPRSGAVYNEQFF. For the CDR3, the DNA is TGTGCCAGCTCACCACGAAGCGGGGCTGTATACAATGAGCAGTTCTTC.

This chain uses TRBV6-1 with TRBJ1-4; 12 positions match TRBD1. CDR1 and CDR2 (germline): MNHNS, SASEGT. The CDR3 extends over 15 amino acids. V gave up 11 bases and J gave up 2 bases; unmatched junction bases: 6. CDR3 sequence reads: CACAGQGATNEKLFF. CDR3 nucleotide sequence: TGTGCCTGCGCGGGACAGGGGGCGACTAATGAAAAACTGTTTTTT.

This clone was seen repeatedly, ten times or more. The chain has TRBV28 and TRBJ2-7; 7 nucleotides match TRBD1. Per germline, CDR1 MDHEN and CDR2 SYDVKM. This CDR3 spans 16 amino acids. The V gene end was trimmed by 5 bases and the J gene end by 3 bases; junction bases not matched to a gene: 13. The CDR3 region has the DNA TGTGCCAGCAGTCGACGGATGACAGGGACCAACTACGAGCAGTACTTC. It yields the protein CASSRRMTGTNYEQYF.

The gene calls are TRBV5-1 and TRBJ1-3; 9 bases map to TRBD1. In germline, CDR1 is SGHRS, CDR2 YFSETQ. This CDR3 region has 15 residues. Trimming removed 3 bases from V and 3 bases from J; junction bases left unmatched: 4. CDR3: CASSWETGGGNTIYF. CDR3 nucleotide sequence: TGCGCCAGCAGCTGGGAGACAGGGGGTGGAAACACCATATATTTT.

The J gene is TRBJ1-2, the V gene TRBV9; no definite D call. CDR3 size: 15 residues. Germline lookup yields CDR1 SGDLS and CDR2 YYNGEE. V gave up 3 bases and J gave up 4 bases, with 16 bases separating them. CDR3 region: CASSAYNRGSYGYTF. The CDR3 DNA reads TGTGCCAGCAGCGCCTACAATCGGGGTAGCTATGGCTACACCTTC.

This chain connects TRBV28 to TRBJ1-3, with a tentative D call TRBD1 (6 bases). CDR1 is MDHEN, CDR2 SYDVKM, per germline. The CDR3 totals 16 residues. Between the trimmed V and J ends, which lost 7 bases and 2 bases, there was a span of 18 bases. CDR3 sequence (DNA): TGTGCCAGCATCTTGGGGGGGCAGTCGGCTGGAAACACCATATATTTT. Its translation: CASILGGQSAGNTIYF. The entire variable domain, with the rest obtained from reference TRBV28 and TRBJ1-3, is as follows: DVKVTQSSRYLVKRTGEKVFLECVQDMDHENMFWYRQDPGLGLRLIYFSYDVKMKEKGDIPEGYSVSREKKERFSLILESASTNQTSMYLCASILGGQSAGNTIYFGEGSWLTVV.

The chain couples TRBV3-1 (or the pseudogene TRBV3-2) to TRBJ2-7; possibly TRBD1 for D (9 bases). The germline gives CDR1 LGHDT, CDR2 YNNKEL (reference sequence). V lost 0 bases and J lost 5, with 20 bases in between. The CDR3 totals 17 residues. For the CDR3, the DNA is TGTGCCAGCAGCCAAGACCTCGGGGGGGGACAGGGTAACGAGCAGTACTTC. Amino acid sequence: CASSQDLGGGQGNEQYF.

Concerning this clone: Other DNA sequences of this sample code for an identical CDR3. The V and J genes are TRBV5-1 and TRBJ1-1; 8 nucleotides agree with TRBD1. CDR1 and CDR2 (germline): SGHRS, YFSETQ. With 2 bases clipped from V and 3 bases from J, the junction kept 0 bases outside the gene matches. The CDR3 has 13 residues. CDR3 sequence reads: CASSLQGDTEAFF. The CDR3 DNA follows: TGCGCCAGCAGCTTACAGGGGGACACTGAAGCTTTCTTT.

The J gene is TRBJ1-1, the V gene TRBV9, with 7 bases identical to TRBD1. The CDR3 has 15 residues. Germline V gene lookup returns CDR1 SGDLS and CDR2 YYNGEE. After removal of 4 bases from V and 0 bases from J, the junction contained 6 bases not matched to a gene. CDR3 sequence: CASSPGDSLNTEAFF. CDR3 coding DNA: TGTGCCAGCAGCCCCGGGGACAGTCTGAACACTGAAGCTTTCTTT.

The genes are TRBV19 and TRBJ1-2, with D hard to call. In germline, CDR1 is LNHDA, CDR2 SQIVND (reference sequence). This CDR3 has 15 amino acids. Trimming cost V 1 base and J 2 bases, with 11 bases left between them. In nucleotides, the CDR3 is TGTGCCAGTAGTATAGCTAGCAGCGGGAACTATGGCTACACCTTC. Its protein product is CASSIASSGNYGYTF.

The V gene is TRBV15, the J gene TRBJ2-7; no reliable D call. CDR1 is LNHNV and CDR2 is YYDKDF in the germline V gene (reference sequence). Trimming shortened V by 4 bases and J by 2 bases, and 9 bases separated the two germline ends. CDR3 length: 13 amino acids. DNA for the CDR3: TGTGCCACCAGCATGGGCGACACCTACGAGCAGTACTTC. Amino acid sequence: CATSMGDTYEQYF.